These T cell receptor beta chains were read from a single sample in a study of shared clonotypes between healthy human individuals. This table comes from immunoSEQ multiplex PCR, and its TCRdb copy is limited to in-frame clones, with some not included. The data hold hundreds of thousands of clones, with 76% observed a single time. Input material: PBMCs. The origin of the receptors is a woman aged 35 to 49 in good health. Some clones in this sample may be carry-over from other donors' samples. CDR3s include the opening cysteine and the closing phenylalanine or tryptophan. D genes are given only for firm matches. A clone size is listed for some rows: how often the clone was seen (once, few, many), or a class if it is expanded.

d_call: TRBD1
clone_size: -
v_call: TRBV7-2
j_call: TRBJ1-2
cdr3_nt: TGTGCCAGCAGCTTAAACGCAGGGGGAAGCGGCTACACCTTC
cdr3_aa: CASSLNAGGSGYTF

d_call: TRBD2
clone_size: -
v_call: TRBV15
j_call: TRBJ2-7
cdr3_nt: TGTGCCACCGTCGATTCGGGACTAGCCAACGAGCAGTACTTC
cdr3_aa: CATVDSGLANEQYF

d_call: -
clone_size: -
v_call: TRBV27
j_call: TRBJ2-1
cdr3_nt: TGTGCCAGCAGTCCCCCCGGATTGGCGGTCGCCTACAATGAGCAGTTCTTC
cdr3_aa: CASSPPGLAVAYNEQFF

d_call: -
clone_size: -
v_call: TRBV2
j_call: TRBJ1-1
cdr3_nt: TGTGCCAGCAGTGAATATGGCCTTTTGAACACTGAAGCTTTCTTT
cdr3_aa: CASSEYGLLNTEAFF

d_call: -
clone_size: -
v_call: TRBV7-2
j_call: TRBJ2-7
cdr3_nt: TGTGCCAGCAGCCCGGGACTTTTGATTTCCTACGAGCAGTACTTC
cdr3_aa: CASSPGLLISYEQYF

d_call: -
clone_size: -
v_call: TRBV7-2
j_call: TRBJ2-2
cdr3_nt: TGTGCCAGCAGCCTCCACCACCTGAGTAACACCGGGGAGCTGTTTTTT
cdr3_aa: CASSLHHLSNTGELFF

d_call: -
clone_size: -
v_call: TRBV7-3
j_call: TRBJ2-7
cdr3_nt: TGTGCCAGCAGTACCCGACTATTGAGTTACGAGCAGTACTTC
cdr3_aa: CASSTRLLSYEQYF

d_call: -
clone_size: -
v_call: TRBV4-3
j_call: TRBJ1-4
cdr3_nt: TGCGCCAGCAGCCAACAGCAGACAACTAATGAAAAACTGTTTTTT
cdr3_aa: CASSQQQTTNEKLFF

d_call: -
clone_size: -
v_call: TRBV29-1
j_call: TRBJ1-1
cdr3_nt: TGCAGCGTTTTAGGTCAGTTGAACACTGAAGCTTTCTTT
cdr3_aa: CSVLGQLNTEAFF

d_call: -
clone_size: -
v_call: TRBV6-1
j_call: TRBJ1-2
cdr3_nt: TGTGCCAGCATTCAACCGGGACACTATGGCTACACCTTC
cdr3_aa: CASIQPGHYGYTF

d_call: TRBD2
clone_size: -
v_call: TRBV13
j_call: TRBJ2-3
cdr3_nt: TGTGCCAGCAGCTTTTACGGGAGGGCAGATACGCAGTATTTT
cdr3_aa: CASSFYGRADTQYF

d_call: -
clone_size: -
v_call: TRBV7-9
j_call: TRBJ2-5
cdr3_nt: TGTGCCAGCAGCTTGGGGCTCCTGCCGCGGACCCAGTACTTC
cdr3_aa: CASSLGLLPRTQYF

d_call: -
clone_size: few
v_call: TRBV7-9
j_call: TRBJ2-7
cdr3_nt: TGTGCCAGCAGCTTATTGGCAGGGTCGGGCGAGCAGTACTTC
cdr3_aa: CASSLLAGSGEQYF

d_call: -
clone_size: few
v_call: TRBV9
j_call: TRBJ2-3
cdr3_nt: TGTGCCAGCAGCGACATTGGCGTTGGAGATACGCAGTATTTT
cdr3_aa: CASSDIGVGDTQYF

d_call: TRBD1
clone_size: -
v_call: TRBV10-3
j_call: TRBJ1-2
cdr3_nt: TGTGCCGCTGGCCGAGACAGGGTCGGAGAGGGCTACACCTTC
cdr3_aa: CAAGRDRVGEGYTF

d_call: TRBD2
clone_size: -
v_call: TRBV7-6
j_call: TRBJ2-3
cdr3_nt: TGTGCCAGCAGCTCCCAAAGAGCAGGACTAGCCCCAGATACGCAGTATTTT
cdr3_aa: CASSSQRAGLAPDTQYF

d_call: -
clone_size: few
v_call: TRBV2
j_call: TRBJ1-2
cdr3_nt: TGTGCCAGCAAAGATGGCTACACCTTC
cdr3_aa: CASKDGYTF

d_call: TRBD1
clone_size: -
v_call: TRBV6-1
j_call: TRBJ2-7
cdr3_nt: TGTGCCAGCAGTGGATCACAGGGGGTTAACTACGAGCAGTACTTC
cdr3_aa: CASSGSQGVNYEQYF

d_call: -
clone_size: many
v_call: TRBV7-2
j_call: TRBJ1-1
cdr3_nt: TGTGCCAGCAGCTTACATGGTCCCGGTCGGGGGACTTGGGAAGCTTTCTTT
cdr3_aa: CASSLHGPGRGTWEAFF

d_call: TRBD1
clone_size: -
v_call: TRBV4-1
j_call: TRBJ2-7
cdr3_nt: TGCGCCAGCAGCCATGAGGACAGGGGGTCTTACGAGCAGTACTTC
cdr3_aa: CASSHEDRGSYEQYF

d_call: TRBD2
clone_size: -
v_call: TRBV30
j_call: TRBJ2-2
cdr3_nt: TGTGCCTGGAACGCAGGAGCGGGAGGGCCGTGGTACACCGGGGAGCTGTTTTTT
cdr3_aa: CAWNAGAGGPWYTGELFF

d_call: TRBD2
clone_size: -
v_call: TRBV7-8
j_call: TRBJ2-7
cdr3_nt: TGTGCCAGCAGCCGGGAGGCGGGAGAGCAGTACTTC
cdr3_aa: CASSREAGEQYF

d_call: TRBD1
clone_size: -
v_call: TRBV27
j_call: TRBJ1-2
cdr3_nt: TGTGCCAGCAGTCGCCAGGGGGGTTCCTATGGCTACACCTTC
cdr3_aa: CASSRQGGSYGYTF

d_call: -
clone_size: -
v_call: TRBV7-2
j_call: TRBJ2-4
cdr3_nt: TGTGCCAGCAGCTTTAGGGGTACGGACATTCAGTACTTC
cdr3_aa: CASSFRGTDIQYF

d_call: TRBD2
clone_size: -
v_call: TRBV7-2
j_call: TRBJ2-2
cdr3_nt: TGTGCCAGCAGCCCCGGGACTAGCTGGGTCACCGGGGAGCTGTTTTTT
cdr3_aa: CASSPGTSWVTGELFF

d_call: -
clone_size: few
v_call: TRBV7-2
j_call: TRBJ2-2
cdr3_nt: TGTGCCAGCAGCTTGAGGAGGATCGGGGAGCTGTTTTTT
cdr3_aa: CASSLRRIGELFF

d_call: -
clone_size: -
v_call: TRBV7-5
j_call: TRBJ1-1
cdr3_nt: TGTGCCAGAAGCTTAGTACCCGGGAACACTGAAGCTTTCTTT
cdr3_aa: CARSLVPGNTEAFF

d_call: -
clone_size: many
v_call: TRBV7-8
j_call: TRBJ2-3
cdr3_nt: TGTGCCAGCAGCGGGGCCGGGGGGCGAACGGCAGATACGCAGTATTTT
cdr3_aa: CASSGAGGRTADTQYF

d_call: -
clone_size: -
v_call: TRBV30
j_call: TRBJ2-7
cdr3_nt: TGTGCCTGGAACCCGGGACCTAGCAATTTGGGCTACGAGCAGTACTTC
cdr3_aa: CAWNPGPSNLGYEQYF

d_call: -
clone_size: once
v_call: TRBV7-9
j_call: TRBJ2-1
cdr3_nt: TGTGCCAGCAGCTTAGGATCATCCGGGGCTAATGAGCAGTTCTTC
cdr3_aa: CASSLGSSGANEQFF

d_call: TRBD2
clone_size: -
v_call: TRBV7-9
j_call: TRBJ2-3
cdr3_nt: TGTGCCAGCAGCCAGGGACTAGCCGCAGATACGCAGTATTTT
cdr3_aa: CASSQGLAADTQYF

d_call: -
clone_size: -
v_call: TRBV5-1
j_call: TRBJ2-5
cdr3_nt: TGCGCCAGCAGCCTAGGAAGTGAGACCCAGTACTTC
cdr3_aa: CASSLGSETQYF

d_call: -
clone_size: -
v_call: TRBV2
j_call: TRBJ2-7
cdr3_nt: TGTGCCAGCAGCTCTAGTCCCGGGACGTATACCTACGAGCAGTACTTC
cdr3_aa: CASSSSPGTYTYEQYF

d_call: TRBD1
clone_size: -
v_call: TRBV28
j_call: TRBJ1-1
cdr3_nt: TGTGCCAGCAGTTTGACAGGGGACACTGAAGCTTTCTTT
cdr3_aa: CASSLTGDTEAFF

d_call: TRBD1
clone_size: -
v_call: TRBV6-5
j_call: TRBJ2-7
cdr3_nt: TGTGCCAGCAGTCTGGGACAGGGTTACGAGCAGTACTTC
cdr3_aa: CASSLGQGYEQYF

d_call: -
clone_size: -
v_call: TRBV7-9
j_call: TRBJ2-1
cdr3_nt: TGTGCCAGCAGCGCCGGGAACAACAATGAGCAGTTCTTC
cdr3_aa: CASSAGNNNEQFF

d_call: -
clone_size: -
v_call: TRBV6-5
j_call: TRBJ2-7
cdr3_nt: TGTGCCAGCAGTCCCCGACTAGATCCGCCCTACGAGCAGTACTTC
cdr3_aa: CASSPRLDPPYEQYF

d_call: -
clone_size: -
v_call: TRBV30
j_call: TRBJ1-6
cdr3_nt: TGTGCCTGGACCGGAGGGAATTCACCCCTCCACTTT
cdr3_aa: CAWTGGNSPLHF

d_call: TRBD2
clone_size: few
v_call: TRBV5-1
j_call: TRBJ2-1
cdr3_nt: TGCGCCAGCAGCTTTGGGAGGGGCGGGAGGGCCTGGCAGCAGTTCTTC
cdr3_aa: CASSFGRGGRAWQQFF

d_call: -
clone_size: -
v_call: TRBV5-1
j_call: TRBJ2-1
cdr3_nt: TGCGCCAGCAGCTTGTCGATAGTTGGGGATGAGCAGTTCTTC
cdr3_aa: CASSLSIVGDEQFF

d_call: -
clone_size: -
v_call: TRBV5-6
j_call: TRBJ2-7
cdr3_nt: TGTGCCAGCAGCTTATCCTACTCCTACGAGCAGTACTTC
cdr3_aa: CASSLSYSYEQYF

d_call: -
clone_size: -
v_call: TRBV7-9
j_call: TRBJ1-2
cdr3_nt: TGTGCCAGCAGCTTAGGTGACCCGACGGACTATGGCTACACCTTC
cdr3_aa: CASSLGDPTDYGYTF

d_call: -
clone_size: once
v_call: TRBV28
j_call: TRBJ2-7
cdr3_nt: TGTGCCAGCAGCCGCAGCGGCGGGACAGTCTCCTACGAGCAGTACTTC
cdr3_aa: CASSRSGGTVSYEQYF

d_call: -
clone_size: -
v_call: TRBV2
j_call: TRBJ2-7
cdr3_nt: TGTGCCAGCAGTGAAATCCGGGAGCAGTACTTC
cdr3_aa: CASSEIREQYF

d_call: TRBD2
clone_size: -
v_call: TRBV5-4
j_call: TRBJ2-7
cdr3_nt: TGTGCCAGCAGGACGGGACTAGCGGGAGTCGAGCAGTACTTC
cdr3_aa: CASRTGLAGVEQYF

d_call: -
clone_size: few
v_call: TRBV5-1
j_call: TRBJ1-1
cdr3_nt: TGCGCCAGCAGCACGGGTGTCAGGACTGAAGCTTTCTTT
cdr3_aa: CASSTGVRTEAFF

d_call: -
clone_size: -
v_call: TRBV2
j_call: TRBJ1-6
cdr3_nt: TGTGCCAGCAGTACTGAAGCTGGAGGGGCAGTAGGTATGACACCCCTCCACTTT
cdr3_aa: CASSTEAGGAVGMTPLHF

d_call: -
clone_size: -
v_call: TRBV15
j_call: TRBJ1-2
cdr3_nt: TGTGCCACCAGCCCCCTAGGGGAGTTATCGTATGGCTACACCTTC
cdr3_aa: CATSPLGELSYGYTF

d_call: TRBD2
clone_size: -
v_call: TRBV7-8
j_call: TRBJ2-7
cdr3_nt: TGTGCCAGCAGCTTAAGGCCTAGCGGGGGCTCCTACGAGCAGTACTTC
cdr3_aa: CASSLRPSGGSYEQYF

d_call: -
clone_size: -
v_call: TRBV29-1
j_call: TRBJ1-5
cdr3_nt: TGCAGCGCCATTTTTTCAGGCCTCAATCAGCCCCAGCATTTT
cdr3_aa: CSAIFSGLNQPQHF

d_call: TRBD2
clone_size: -
v_call: TRBV4-2
j_call: TRBJ2-7
cdr3_nt: TGTGCCAGCAGCCAAGTGACTAGCGGGTTCTACGAGCAGTACTTC
cdr3_aa: CASSQVTSGFYEQYF

d_call: TRBD1
clone_size: once
v_call: TRBV27
j_call: TRBJ2-7
cdr3_nt: TGTGCCAGCAGTTTATTACAGGGGCACTCCTACGAGCAGTACTTC
cdr3_aa: CASSLLQGHSYEQYF

d_call: -
clone_size: -
v_call: TRBV18
j_call: TRBJ2-7
cdr3_nt: TGTGCCAGCTCACCGGCTAGCCGTTCCTACGAGCAGTACTTC
cdr3_aa: CASSPASRSYEQYF

d_call: -
clone_size: -
v_call: TRBV25-1
j_call: TRBJ1-2
cdr3_nt: TGTGCCAGCAGTCGAGCGAACTATGGCTACACCTTC
cdr3_aa: CASSRANYGYTF